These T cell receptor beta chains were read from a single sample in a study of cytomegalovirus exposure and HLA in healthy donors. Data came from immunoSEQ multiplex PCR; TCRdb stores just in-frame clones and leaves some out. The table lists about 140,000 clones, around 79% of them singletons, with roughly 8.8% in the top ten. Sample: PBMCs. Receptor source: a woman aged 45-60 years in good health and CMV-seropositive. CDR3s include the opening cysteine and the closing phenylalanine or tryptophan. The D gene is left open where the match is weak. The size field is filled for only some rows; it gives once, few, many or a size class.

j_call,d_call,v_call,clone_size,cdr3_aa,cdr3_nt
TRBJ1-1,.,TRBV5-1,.,CASSFDSRVQVEAFF,TGCGCCAGCAGCTTTGATTCGAGGGTCCAAGTTGAAGCTTTCTTT
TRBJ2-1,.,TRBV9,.,CASSETTGFGEQFF,TGTGCCAGCAGCGAAACAACAGGGTTCGGTGAGCAGTTCTTC
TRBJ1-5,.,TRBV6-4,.,CASTSNSNQPQHF,TGTGCCAGCACCAGTAATAGCAATCAGCCCCAGCATTTT
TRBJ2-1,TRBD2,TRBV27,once,CASSSIAGGPGEQFF,TGTGCCAGCAGTTCGATAGCGGGGGGGCCCGGGGAGCAGTTCTTC
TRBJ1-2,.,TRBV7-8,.,CASSLVQINYGYTF,TGTGCCAGCAGCTTAGTTCAGATTAACTATGGCTACACCTTC
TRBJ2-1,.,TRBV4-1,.,CASSRLGRNEQFF,TGCGCCAGCAGCAGACTAGGGAGGAATGAGCAGTTCTTC
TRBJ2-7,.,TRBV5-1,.,CASSSLGGLEQYF,TGCGCCAGCAGCTCCCTCGGGGGGCTCGAGCAGTACTTC
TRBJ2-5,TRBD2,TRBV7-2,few,CASSSLAGEETQYF,TGTGCCAGCAGCTCGCTAGCGGGGGAAGAGACCCAGTACTTC
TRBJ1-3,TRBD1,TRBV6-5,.,CASSWRGPGNTIYF,TGTGCCAGCAGTTGGAGGGGGCCTGGAAACACCATATATTTT
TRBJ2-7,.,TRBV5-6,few,CASSPLDTAVLTYEQYF,TGTGCCAGCAGCCCACTCGATACAGCTGTTTTAACCTACGAGCAGTACTTC
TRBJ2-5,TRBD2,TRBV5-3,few,CARIGWASGGEETQYF,TGTGCCAGAATTGGTTGGGCTAGCGGGGGGGAAGAGACCCAGTACTTC
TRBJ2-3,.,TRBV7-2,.,CASSLAGRVDTQYF,TGTGCCAGCAGCTTAGCTGGCAGGGTGGATACGCAGTATTTT
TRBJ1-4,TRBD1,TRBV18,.,CASSLTGTVNEKLFF,TGTGCCAGCTCACTAACCGGGACAGTCAATGAAAAACTGTTTTTT
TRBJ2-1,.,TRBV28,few,CASSSSGQGKNEQFF,.
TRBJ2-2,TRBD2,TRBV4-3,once,CASSQDVYGGGESGELFF,TGCGCCAGCAGCCAAGATGTATATGGCGGGGGGGAATCCGGGGAGCTGTTTTTT
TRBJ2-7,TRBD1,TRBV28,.,CASSPGTASIEQYF,TGTGCCAGCAGTCCCGGGACAGCCTCAATAGAGCAGTACTTC
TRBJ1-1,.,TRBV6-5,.,CASSYSSVRGNTEAFF,TGTGCCAGCAGTTACTCGAGTGTCAGGGGAAACACTGAAGCTTTCTTT
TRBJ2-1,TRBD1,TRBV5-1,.,CATQRTGSNEQFF,TGCGCCACCCAACGGACAGGGAGTAATGAGCAGTTCTTC
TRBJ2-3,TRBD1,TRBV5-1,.,CASSLTGQEDTQYF,TGCGCCAGCAGTTTGACAGGGCAGGAGGATACGCAGTATTTT
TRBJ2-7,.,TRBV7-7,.,CASSLGRSYEQYF,TGTGCTAGCAGCTTAGGCCGGTCTTACGAGCAGTACTTC
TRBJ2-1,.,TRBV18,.,CASSQEMGRGHNEQFF,TGTGCCAGCTCACAGGAAATGGGGAGAGGGCACAATGAGCAGTTCTTC